The 32 T cell receptor beta chains below come from one sample, sequenced in a study of blood T cell repertoires in COVID-19. Libraries were prepared by immunoSEQ multiplex PCR; TCRdb keeps only in-frame clonotypes and omits some of them. The sample has 260,000 or so clones; 81% are singletons. Specimen: peripheral blood. The receptors here all came from an elderly woman with COVID-19, enrolled during active disease.

The gene calls are TRBV5-1 and TRBJ2-3; 8 nucleotides align to TRBD1. CDR1 and CDR2 from the germline V gene are SGHRS and YFSETQ. V lost 5 bases to trimming and J lost 3 bases; unmatched junction nucleotides: 8. The CDR3 is 15 residues long. CDR3 residues: CASRPSGGATDTQYF. The CDR3 DNA is TGCGCCAGCAGACCCTCAGGGGGCGCAACAGATACGCAGTATTTT.

The rearrangement joins TRBV10-1 to TRBJ1-1, with D hard to call. The CDR3 is made up of 11 amino acids. Germline lookup yields CDR1 WNHNN and CDR2 SYGVQD (reference sequence). The V end was cut by 4 bases, the J end by 7 bases, with 7 bases between. The CDR3 DNA reads as TGCGCCAGCAGTGGTCGGGGTGAAGCTTTCTTT. Its translation: CASSGRGEAFF.

The chain has TRBV25-1 and TRBJ1-2, with TRBD1 as a possible D gene (6 bases). CDR3 size: 15 residues. V was clipped by 4 bases and J by 4 bases, with 16 bases between them. CDR1 and CDR2 (germline): MGHDK, SYGVNS. The CDR3 DNA reads TGTGCCAGCAGTGGCTCGATTCAGGGGCTCTATGGCTACACCTTC. Amino acids: CASSGSIQGLYGYTF.

CDR3 sequence (DNA): TGTGCCAGTAGTATGCTAGCGGGAGTGAGCGGGACCCAGTACTTC. This codes for CASSMLAGVSGTQYF. The rearrangement joins TRBV19 to TRBJ2-5, with TRBD2 identical over 10 bases. Trimming removed 3 bases from V and 7 bases from J; junction bases left unmatched: 8. The CDR3 is 15 residues long. The germline CDR1 and CDR2 sequences are LNHDA and SQIVND (reference sequence). Using reference TRBV19 and TRBJ2-5 for the parts outside the CDR3, the full variable domain is DGGITQSPKYLFRKEGQNVTLSCEQNLNHDAMYWYRQDPGQGLRLIYYSQIVNDFQKGDIAEGYSVSREKKESFPLTVTSAQKNPTAFYLCASSMLAGVSGTQYFGPGTRLLVL.

The chain couples TRBV2 to TRBJ2-2; D is unclear. This CDR3 contains 14 residues. The germline CDR1 and CDR2 sequences are SNHLY and FYNNEI. V lost 5 bases to trimming and J lost 3 bases, with 10 bases between them. The CDR3 coding sequence is TGTGCCAGCAGTTTTGAGATGGACACCGGGGAGCTGTTTTTT. Translating gives CASSFEMDTGELFF.

The rearrangement uses TRBV5-1 and TRBJ1-1; D is uncertain. The CDR3 sequence is 13 residues long. The germline V gene encodes CDR1 SGHRS and CDR2 YFSETQ. Trimming removed 4 bases from V and 2 bases from J, with 9 bases in between. The chain's CDR3 is CASSRELNTEAFF. The CDR3 DNA reads TGCGCCAGCAGCCGGGAACTTAACACTGAAGCTTTCTTT.

This clone was picked up a small number of times. This sequence joins TRBV3-1 (or the pseudogene TRBV3-2) and TRBJ1-2, with a weak D call TRBD1 (5 bases). From germline, CDR1 is LGHDT and CDR2 YNNKEL (reference sequence). The CDR3 spans 14 residues. Trimming cost V 4 bases and J 4 bases, with 13 bases left between them. For the CDR3, the DNA is TGTGCCAGCAGCCCACTCAGGGTTTTCTATGGCTACACCTTC. This gives the protein CASSPLRVFYGYTF.

The V and J genes are TRBV10-3 and TRBJ1-6; tentatively, D is TRBD1 (6 bases). CDR3 size: 13 residues. Germline lookup yields CDR1 ENHRY and CDR2 SYGVKD. Trimming cost V 8 bases and J 9 bases, with 14 bases left between them. The CDR3 DNA reads TGTGCCATCTGGGGAGGGGGAAGTTCACCCCTCCACTTT. Its protein is CAIWGGGSSPLHF.

The chain has TRBV5-1 and TRBJ1-1; 9 bases match TRBD1. Germline CDR1 SGHRS, CDR2 YFSETQ. This CDR3 is built from 16 residues. Trimming cost V 4 bases and J 1 base; bases outside gene matches: 8. CDR3 nucleotide sequence: TGCGCCAGCAGCAACCGGGACAGGGACGGGAACACTGAAGCTTTCTTT. This sequence encodes CASSNRDRDGNTEAFF.

V and J are TRBV19 and TRBJ2-7; 11 bases fit TRBD2. The CDR3 is made up of 14 amino acids. Germline V CDR1 and CDR2: LNHDA, SQIVND (reference sequence). Germline trimming cut 4 bases from V and 3 bases from J; bases unmatched to any gene: 2. The CDR3 DNA is TGTGCCAGTAGTACCGGGACTAGCGGCTACGAGCAGTACTTC. It encodes CASSTGTSGYEQYF.

In the case of this clone: One junction end disagrees with the germline gene, perhaps due to a read error. V is TRBV7-9 and J is TRBJ1-2; a possible D gene is TRBD1 (6 bases). This CDR3 spans 13 amino acids. Germline-derived CDR1 and CDR2 are SEHNR and FQNEAQ (reference sequence). CDR3 region: CASSSSGAVTGAF. CDR3 coding DNA: TGTGCCAGCAGCTCCTCAGGGGCGGTCACTGGCGCCTTC. The full variable domain, completed using reference TRBV7-9 and TRBJ1-2, is DTGVSQNPRHKITKRGQNVTFRCDPISEHNRLYWYRQTLGQGPEFLTYFQNEAQLEKSRLLSDRFSAERPKGSFSTLEIQRTEQGDSAMYLCASSSSGAVTGAFGSGTRLTVV.

The chain uses TRBV5-1 and TRBJ2-7, with no clear D. V lost 1 base and J lost 7, with 12 bases in between. Germline V gene lookup returns CDR1 SGHRS and CDR2 YFSETQ. The CDR3 runs to 13 residues. The DNA for the CDR3 is TGCGCCAGCAGCTTGTGGGTTGCGCGGGAGCAGTACTTC. Its translation is CASSLWVAREQYF.

The chain recombines TRBV2 with TRBJ1-1, with D possibly TRBD1 on 5 matching bases. Germline V gives CDR1 SNHLY, CDR2 FYNNEI. The CDR3 extends over 14 amino acids. V was clipped by 4 bases and J by 4 bases, with 13 bases between them. CDR3 protein: CASSGGQGSTEAFF. CDR3 bases: TGTGCCAGCAGTGGGGGCCAGGGTTCCACTGAAGCTTTCTTT.

J is TRBJ1-1 and V is TRBV5-1, with D perhaps matching TRBD1 (6 bases). Between the trimmed V and J ends, which lost 7 bases and 0 bases, there was a span of 16 bases. This CDR3 region has 15 residues. Germline loops: CDR1 SGHRS, CDR2 YFSETQ. CDR3: CASAQGSAMNTEAFF. DNA for the CDR3: TGCGCCAGCGCCCAGGGGAGTGCCATGAACACTGAAGCTTTCTTT.

The rearrangement links TRBV7-9 to TRBJ1-1; possibly TRBD1 for D (6 bases). V was shortened by 3 bases and J by 5 bases, with 10 bases between the two germline ends. The germline V gene encodes CDR1 SEHNR and CDR2 FQNEAQ (reference sequence). This CDR3 is built from 13 residues. The CDR3 here is CASSFTGKTEAFF. DNA for the CDR3: TGTGCCAGCAGCTTCACAGGGAAAACTGAAGCTTTCTTT.

This chain uses TRBV4-1 with TRBJ1-2, with 7 bases lining up with TRBD1. This CDR3 is 13 amino acids long. J lost 8 bases, V lost 6 bases, and 9 bases had no gene match. Germline loops: CDR1 MGHRA, CDR2 YSYEKL. The CDR3 DNA sequence: TGCGCCAGCAGGCAGACAGGGAACGGAGGCTACACCTTC. Translating it yields CASRQTGNGGYTF.

This chain connects TRBV6-5 to TRBJ1-3; D not certain. The germline V gene encodes CDR1 MNHEY and CDR2 SVGAGI. The CDR3 has 13 amino acids. The V end was cut by 6 bases, the J end by 0 bases, with 6 bases between. The CDR3 sequence is CASSGSSGNTIYF. The CDR3 DNA sequence: TGTGCCAGCAGCGGGAGCTCTGGAAACACCATATATTTT.

The chain uses TRBV18 and TRBJ1-1, with 8 bases matching TRBD1. CDR1 is KGHSH, CDR2 LQKENI, per germline. The CDR3 consists of 14 residues. With 0 bases clipped from V and 6 bases from J, the junction kept 3 bases outside the gene matches. The CDR3 bases are TGTGCCAGCTCACCACCGGCAGGGGGCGCTGAAGCTTTCTTT. This gives the protein CASSPPAGGAEAFF.

V and J are TRBV18 and TRBJ2-2, with 11 bases identical to TRBD2. The CDR3 extends over 17 amino acids. Per the germline V gene, CDR1 is KGHSH and CDR2 is LQKENI. Losses at the gene ends were 3 bases for V and 6 bases for J; bases not matched to a gene: 9. The CDR3 DNA follows: TGTGCCAGCTCACCGCGAATGACTAGCGGGATCGCCGGGGAGCTGTTTTTT. It translates to CASSPRMTSGIAGELFF.

The gene calls are TRBV7-2 and TRBJ1-5; D is ambiguous. The V gene's germline CDR1 is SGHTA and CDR2 FQGNSA. This CDR3 region has 15 residues. V was trimmed by 3 bases and J by 6 bases, leaving 15 bases between them. CDR3 region: CASSLASRYPQPQHF. The DNA for the CDR3 is TGTGCCAGCAGCTTGGCCTCCCGTTACCCTCAGCCCCAGCATTTT. Full variable domain (outside the CDR3, taken from reference TRBV7-2 and TRBJ1-5): GAGVSQSPSNKVTEKGKDVELRCDPISGHTALYWYRQSLGQGLEFLIYFQGNSAPDKSGLPSDRFSAERTGGSVSTLTIQRTQQEDSAVYLCASSLASRYPQPQHFGDGTRLSIL.

This clone was counted once. The genes are TRBV20-1 and TRBJ1-1; 7 nucleotides align to TRBD1. The V and J ends lost 3 bases and 5 bases, in that order; junction bases with no gene match: 9. This CDR3 is 14 amino acids long. CDR1 is DFQATT and CDR2 is SNEGSKA in the germline V gene (reference sequence). The CDR3: CSASTNQGGTEAFF. The CDR3 region has the DNA TGCAGTGCTAGTACTAACCAGGGGGGTACTGAAGCTTTCTTT.

The chain is built from TRBV6-5 and TRBJ1-1; 10 nucleotides match TRBD1. The V and J ends lost 2 bases and 5 bases, in that order; junction bases with no gene match: 5. CDR1 is MNHEY and CDR2 is SVGAGI in the germline V gene. The CDR3 totals 15 residues. The CDR3 spells CASSYRQGAETEAFF. Written as DNA, the CDR3 is TGTGCCAGCAGTTACAGACAGGGGGCAGAAACTGAAGCTTTCTTT.

The V and J genes are TRBV5-1 and TRBJ1-1; D gene unclear. Germline-derived CDR1 and CDR2 are SGHRS and YFSETQ. Trimming left V 7 bases short and J 7 bases short, with 20 bases between. The CDR3 runs 14 residues. The CDR3 region has the DNA TGCGCCAGCCGTACGGCGGAGTTTAGGCGTGAAGCTTTCTTT. Amino acid sequence: CASRTAEFRREAFF.

The chain uses TRBV5-1 and TRBJ1-1; D may be TRBD1 (5 bases). The CDR3 extends over 14 amino acids. The germline V and J ends were trimmed by 5 bases and 4 bases, with 15 bases remaining between them. Germline-derived CDR1 and CDR2 are SGHRS and YFSETQ. This CDR3 is CASREQGTGTEAFF. CDR3 sequence (DNA): TGCGCCAGCAGAGAGCAGGGTACCGGCACTGAAGCTTTCTTT.

This clone was detected ten times or more. CDR3 region: CASSQDRANEQFF. The CDR3 DNA reads as TGCGCCAGCAGCCAAGATCGAGCCAATGAGCAGTTCTTC. The chain links TRBV4-3 to TRBJ2-1; D not resolved. The length of the CDR3 is 13 residues. Germline V lookup: CDR1 LGHNA, CDR2 YSLEER. V lost 0 bases, J lost 6 bases, and 6 bases lay in between.

V and J are TRBV30 and TRBJ1-3, with TRBD1 matching over 7 bases. Germline CDR1 and CDR2: GTSNPN and SVGIG (reference sequence). The CDR3 consists of 16 residues. The V and J ends lost 4 bases and 8 bases, in that order; junction bases with no gene match: 17. CDR3 bases: TGTGCCTGGAATATCGACCGACAGGGAAGGTGGCACACCATATATTTT. Its protein is CAWNIDRQGRWHTIYF.

The chain has TRBV27 and TRBJ2-1; TRBD2 matches at 8 bases. The CDR3 extends over 16 amino acids. The J segment lost 0 bases and the V segment lost 4 bases, leaving 5 bases of the junction unmatched. Germline values: CDR1 MNHEY, CDR2 SMNVEV (reference sequence). CDR3 nucleotides: TGTGCCAGCAGTTCTCCAAGCGGGAGCTCCTACAATGAGCAGTTCTTC. Translation gives CASSSPSGSSYNEQFF.

This chain links TRBV30 with TRBJ2-3; 10 bases are a match to TRBD2. Trimming at V came to 4 bases and at J to 2 bases, leaving 6 bases not matched to a gene. This CDR3 comprises 15 residues. CDR1 is GTSNPN and CDR2 is SVGIG in the germline V gene (reference sequence). This chain's CDR3 is CAWNPSGGATDTQYF. Written as DNA, the CDR3 is TGTGCCTGGAATCCCAGCGGGGGGGCCACAGATACGCAGTATTTT.

The rearrangement links TRBV24-1 to TRBJ2-1, with 11 bases fitting TRBD2. CDR1 is KGHDR, CDR2 SFDVKD, per germline. The CDR3 has 13 amino acids. V was clipped by 11 bases and J by 2 bases; unmatched bases: 1. The CDR3 DNA sequence: TGTGCCATTAGCGGGAGGGCCTACAATGAGCAGTTCTTC. Translating it yields CAISGRAYNEQFF.

In its sample, this clone was seen a few times. The chain uses TRBV10-3 and TRBJ1-5; D is uncertain. Trimming took off 3 bases at V and 3 bases at J, with 6 bases between the two ends. CDR1 is ENHRY and CDR2 is SYGVKD in the germline V gene. CDR3 length: 13 residues. The DNA of the CDR3 is TGTGCCATCAGTGACGGGGACAATCAGCCCCAGCATTTT. It translates to CAISDGDNQPQHF.

The V call is TRBV11-2, the J call TRBJ1-1, with D uncertain. This CDR3 is built from 16 residues. Germline-derived CDR1 and CDR2 are SGHAT and FQNNGV. The V and J ends lost 5 bases and 3 bases respectively, with 19 bases between them. DNA for the CDR3: TGTGCCAGCAGCCCGGGGTCTTCAATTCGGGACACTGAAGCTTTCTTT. It specifies CASSPGSSIRDTEAFF. Drawing the rest from reference TRBV11-2 and TRBJ1-1, the complete variable domain is EAGVAQSPRYKIIEKRQSVAFWCNPISGHATLYWYQQILGQGPKLLIQFQNNGVVDDSQLPKDRFSAERLKGVDSTLKIQPAKLEDSAVYLCASSPGSSIRDTEAFFGQGTRLTVV.

The rearrangement uses TRBV6-5 and TRBJ2-2; D gene unclear. The CDR3 runs 13 residues. The germline CDR1 and CDR2 sequences are MNHEY and SVGAGI. V lost 2 bases to trimming and J lost 3 bases, with 4 bases between them. The CDR3 loop reads CASSYGHTGELFF. The CDR3 DNA is TGTGCCAGCAGTTACGGGCACACCGGGGAGCTGTTTTTT.